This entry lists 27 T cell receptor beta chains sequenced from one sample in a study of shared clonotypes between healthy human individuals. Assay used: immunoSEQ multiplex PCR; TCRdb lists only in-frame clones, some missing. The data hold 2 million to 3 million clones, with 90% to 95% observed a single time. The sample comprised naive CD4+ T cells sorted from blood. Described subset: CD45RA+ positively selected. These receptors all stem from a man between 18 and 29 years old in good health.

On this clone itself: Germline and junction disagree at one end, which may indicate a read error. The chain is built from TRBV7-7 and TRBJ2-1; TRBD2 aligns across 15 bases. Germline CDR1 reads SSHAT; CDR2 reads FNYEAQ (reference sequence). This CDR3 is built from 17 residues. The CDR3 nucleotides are TGTGCTAGCAGCTTACACCCCGGGACTAGCGGGGGGTCCGGGCAGTTCTTC. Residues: CASSLHPGTSGGSGQFF.

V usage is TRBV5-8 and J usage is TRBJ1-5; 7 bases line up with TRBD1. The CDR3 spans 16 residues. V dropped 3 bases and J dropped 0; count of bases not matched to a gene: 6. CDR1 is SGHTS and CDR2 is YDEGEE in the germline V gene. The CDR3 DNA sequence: TGTGCCAGCAGCTCCGGGACAGAGTATAGCAATCAGCCCCAGCATTTT. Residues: CASSSGTEYSNQPQHF.

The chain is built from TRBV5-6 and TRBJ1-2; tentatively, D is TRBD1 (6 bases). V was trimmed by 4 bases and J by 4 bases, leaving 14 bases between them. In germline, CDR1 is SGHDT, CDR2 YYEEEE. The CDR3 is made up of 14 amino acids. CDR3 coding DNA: TGTGCCAGCAGCCTGCCCCAGGGGCCCTATGGCTACACCTTC. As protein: CASSLPQGPYGYTF.

The CDR3 region is CASSLTGRSKEYSNQPQHF. For the CDR3, the DNA is TGTGCCAGCAGCTTGACGGGACGTAGTAAAGAGTATAGCAATCAGCCCCAGCATTTT. This chain links TRBV21-1 with TRBJ1-5. TRBV21-1 is a listed pseudogene. The CDR3 runs 19 residues.

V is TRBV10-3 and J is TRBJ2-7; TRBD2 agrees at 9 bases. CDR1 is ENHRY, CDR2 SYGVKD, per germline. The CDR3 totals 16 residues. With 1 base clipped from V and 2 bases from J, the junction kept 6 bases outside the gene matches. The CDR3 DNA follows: TGTGCCATCAGTGAGTGGAGCGGGGGGTCGACCTACGAGCAGTACTTC. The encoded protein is CAISEWSGGSTYEQYF.

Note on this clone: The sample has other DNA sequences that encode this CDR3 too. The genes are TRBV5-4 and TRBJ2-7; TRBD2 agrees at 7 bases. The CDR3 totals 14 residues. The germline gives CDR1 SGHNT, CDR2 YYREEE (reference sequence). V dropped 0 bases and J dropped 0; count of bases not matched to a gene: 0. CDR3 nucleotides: TGTGCCAGCAGCTTGGCGGGGGGCTCCTACGAGCAGTACTTC. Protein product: CASSLAGGSYEQYF.

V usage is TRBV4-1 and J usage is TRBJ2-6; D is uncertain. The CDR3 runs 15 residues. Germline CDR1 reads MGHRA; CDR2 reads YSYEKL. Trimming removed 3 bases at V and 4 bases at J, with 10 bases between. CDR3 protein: CASSHVVTGANVLTF. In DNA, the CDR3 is TGCGCCAGCAGCCACGTGGTAACGGGGGCCAACGTCCTGACTTTC.

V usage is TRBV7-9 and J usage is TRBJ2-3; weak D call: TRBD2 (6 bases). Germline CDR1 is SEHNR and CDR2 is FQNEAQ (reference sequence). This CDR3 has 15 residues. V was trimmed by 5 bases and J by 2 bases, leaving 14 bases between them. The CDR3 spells CASSPRGNPTDTQYF. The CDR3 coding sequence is TGTGCCAGCAGCCCCCGGGGGAACCCCACAGATACGCAGTATTTT. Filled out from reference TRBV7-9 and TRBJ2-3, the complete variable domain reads DTGVSQNPRHKITKRGQNVTFRCDPISEHNRLYWYRQTLGQGPEFLTYFQNEAQLEKSRLLSDRFSAERPKGSFSTLEIQRTEQGDSAMYLCASSPRGNPTDTQYFGPGTRLTVL.

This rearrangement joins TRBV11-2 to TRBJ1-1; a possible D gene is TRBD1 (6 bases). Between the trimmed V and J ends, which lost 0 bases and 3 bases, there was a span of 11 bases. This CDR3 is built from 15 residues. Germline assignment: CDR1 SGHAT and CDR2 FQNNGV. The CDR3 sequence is CASSLDGGRDTEAFF. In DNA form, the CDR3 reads TGTGCCAGCAGCTTAGATGGGGGGCGAGACACTGAAGCTTTCTTT.

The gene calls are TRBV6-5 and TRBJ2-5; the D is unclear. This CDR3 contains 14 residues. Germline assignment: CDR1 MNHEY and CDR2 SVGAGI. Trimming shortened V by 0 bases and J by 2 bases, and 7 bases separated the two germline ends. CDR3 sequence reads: CASSYSWQQETQYF. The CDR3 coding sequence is TGTGCCAGCAGTTACTCGTGGCAGCAAGAGACCCAGTACTTC.

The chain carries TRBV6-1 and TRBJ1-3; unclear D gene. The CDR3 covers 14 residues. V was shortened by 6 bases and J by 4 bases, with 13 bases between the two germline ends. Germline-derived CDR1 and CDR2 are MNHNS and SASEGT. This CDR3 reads CASSERVAGNTIYF. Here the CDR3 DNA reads TGTGCCAGCAGCGAAAGGGTAGCAGGAAACACCATATATTTT.

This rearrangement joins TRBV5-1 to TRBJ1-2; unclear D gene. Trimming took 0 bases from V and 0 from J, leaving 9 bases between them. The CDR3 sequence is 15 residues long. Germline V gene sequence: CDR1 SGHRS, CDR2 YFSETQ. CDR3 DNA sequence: TGCGCCAGCAGCTTGGGAGGGATTTCTAACTATGGCTACACCTTC. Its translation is CASSLGGISNYGYTF. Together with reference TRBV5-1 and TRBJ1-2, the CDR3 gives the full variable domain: KAGVTQTPRYLIKTRGQQVTLSCSPISGHRSVSWYQQTPGQGLQFLFEYFSETQRNKGNFPGRFSGRQFSNSRSEMNVSTLELGDSALYLCASSLGGISNYGYTFGSGTRLTVV.

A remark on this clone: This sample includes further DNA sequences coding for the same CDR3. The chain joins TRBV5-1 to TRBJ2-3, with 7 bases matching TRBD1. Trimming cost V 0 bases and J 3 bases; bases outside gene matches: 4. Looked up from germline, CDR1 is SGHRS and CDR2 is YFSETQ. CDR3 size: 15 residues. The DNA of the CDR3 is TGCGCCAGCAGCTTGGACAGGGGAGAAACAGATACGCAGTATTTT. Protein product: CASSLDRGETDTQYF.

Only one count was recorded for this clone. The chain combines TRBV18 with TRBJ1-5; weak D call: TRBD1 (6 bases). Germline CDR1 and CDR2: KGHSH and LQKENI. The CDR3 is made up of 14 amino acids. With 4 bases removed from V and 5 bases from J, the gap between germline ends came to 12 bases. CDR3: CASSRGAVDQPQHF. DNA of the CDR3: TGTGCCAGCTCACGGGGGGCGGTTGATCAGCCCCAGCATTTT.

The CDR3 loop is CASSRLASGKTYNEQFF. The CDR3 nucleotides read TGTGCCAGTAGTCGGTTGGCTAGCGGGAAAACCTACAATGAGCAGTTCTTC. The V and J genes are TRBV19 and TRBJ2-1; 9 nucleotides align to TRBD2. This CDR3 contains 17 residues. V lost 5 bases, J lost 2 bases, and 10 bases stayed unmatched. CDR1 and CDR2 from the germline V gene are LNHDA and SQIVND (reference sequence).

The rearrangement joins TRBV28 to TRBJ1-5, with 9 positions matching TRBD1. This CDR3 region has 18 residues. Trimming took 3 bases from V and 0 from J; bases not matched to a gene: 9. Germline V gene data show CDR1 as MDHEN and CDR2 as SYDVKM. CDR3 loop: CASSLPRQGVYSNQPQHF. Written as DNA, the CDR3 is TGTGCCAGCAGTTTGCCTAGACAGGGGGTCTATAGCAATCAGCCCCAGCATTTT.

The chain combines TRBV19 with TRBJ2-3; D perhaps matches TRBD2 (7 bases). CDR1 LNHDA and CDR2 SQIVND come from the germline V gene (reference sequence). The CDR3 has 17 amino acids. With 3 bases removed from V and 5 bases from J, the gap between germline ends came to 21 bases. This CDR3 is CASSIVGGGSSRDTQYF. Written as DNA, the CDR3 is TGTGCCAGTAGTATTGTAGGGGGGGGATCTTCGAGAGATACGCAGTATTTT.

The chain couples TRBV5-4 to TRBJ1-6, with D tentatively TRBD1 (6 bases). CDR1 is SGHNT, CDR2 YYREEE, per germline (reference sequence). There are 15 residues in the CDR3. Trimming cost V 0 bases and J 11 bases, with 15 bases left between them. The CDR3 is CASSLEGRGRTPLHF. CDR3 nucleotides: TGTGCCAGCAGCTTGGAGGGCAGGGGAAGGACACCCCTCCACTTT.

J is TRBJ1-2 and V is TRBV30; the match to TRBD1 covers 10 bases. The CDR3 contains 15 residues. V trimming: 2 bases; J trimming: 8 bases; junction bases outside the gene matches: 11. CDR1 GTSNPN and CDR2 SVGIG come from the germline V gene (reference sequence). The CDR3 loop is CAWSSQDRGSRGYTF. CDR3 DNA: TGTGCCTGGAGTAGTCAGGACAGGGGGAGTCGGGGCTACACCTTC. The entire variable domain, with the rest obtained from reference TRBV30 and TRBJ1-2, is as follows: SQTIHQWPATLVQPVGSPLSLECTVEGTSNPNLYWYRQAAGRGLQLLFYSVGIGQISSEVPQNLSASRPQDRQFILSSKKLLLSDSGFYLCAWSSQDRGSRGYTFGSGTRLTVV.

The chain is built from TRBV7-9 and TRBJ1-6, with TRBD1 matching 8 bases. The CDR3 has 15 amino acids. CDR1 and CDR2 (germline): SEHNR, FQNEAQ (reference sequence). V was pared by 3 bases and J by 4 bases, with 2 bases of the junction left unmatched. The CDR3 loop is CASSLGQAYNSPLHF. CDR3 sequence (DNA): TGTGCCAGCAGCTTGGGACAGGCTTATAATTCACCCCTCCACTTT.

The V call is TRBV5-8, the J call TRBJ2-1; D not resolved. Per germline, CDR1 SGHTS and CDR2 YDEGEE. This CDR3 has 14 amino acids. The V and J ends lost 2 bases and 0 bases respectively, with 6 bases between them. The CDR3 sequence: CASSFSLSYNEQFF. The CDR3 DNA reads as TGTGCCAGCAGCTTCAGCCTCTCCTACAATGAGCAGTTCTTC.

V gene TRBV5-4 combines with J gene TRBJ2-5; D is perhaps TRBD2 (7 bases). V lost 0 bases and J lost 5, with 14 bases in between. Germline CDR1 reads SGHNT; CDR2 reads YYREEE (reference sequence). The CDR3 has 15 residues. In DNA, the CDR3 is TGTGCCAGCAGCTTGGAGGGAGGGGGGTCGGAGACCCAGTACTTC. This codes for CASSLEGGGSETQYF.

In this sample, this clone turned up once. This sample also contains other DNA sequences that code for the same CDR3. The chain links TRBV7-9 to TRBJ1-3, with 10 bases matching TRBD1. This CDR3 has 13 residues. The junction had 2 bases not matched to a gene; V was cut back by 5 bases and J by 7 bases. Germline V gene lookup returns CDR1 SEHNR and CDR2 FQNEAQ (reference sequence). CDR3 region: CASSLGQGNTIYF. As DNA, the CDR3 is TGTGCCAGCAGCCTGGGACAGGGGAACACCATATATTTT.

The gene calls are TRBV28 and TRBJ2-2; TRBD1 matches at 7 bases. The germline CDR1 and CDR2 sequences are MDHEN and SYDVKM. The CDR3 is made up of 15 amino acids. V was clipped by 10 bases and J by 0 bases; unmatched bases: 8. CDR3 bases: TGTGCCACGCTGGAACAGGGGTCGAACACCGGGGAGCTGTTTTTT. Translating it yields CATLEQGSNTGELFF.

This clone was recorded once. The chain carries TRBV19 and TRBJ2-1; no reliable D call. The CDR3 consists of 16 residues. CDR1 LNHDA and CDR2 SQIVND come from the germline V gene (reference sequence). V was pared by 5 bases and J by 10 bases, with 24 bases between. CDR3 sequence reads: CASSAEGPGLSQEQFF. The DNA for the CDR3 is TGTGCCAGTAGTGCCGAAGGGCCCGGTCTGTCCCAAGAGCAGTTCTTC.

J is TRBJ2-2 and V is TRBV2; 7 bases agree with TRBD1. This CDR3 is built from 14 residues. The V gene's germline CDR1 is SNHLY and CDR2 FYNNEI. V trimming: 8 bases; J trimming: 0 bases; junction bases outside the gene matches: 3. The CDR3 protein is CASGTASNTGELFF. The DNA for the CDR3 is TGTGCCAGCGGGACAGCTTCGAACACCGGGGAGCTGTTTTTT. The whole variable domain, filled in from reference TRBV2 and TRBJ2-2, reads EPEVTQTPSHQVTQMGQEVILRCVPISNHLYFYWYRQILGQKVEFLVSFYNNEISEKSEIFDDQFSVERPDGSNFTLKIRSTKLEDSAMYFCASGTASNTGELFFGEGSRLTVL.

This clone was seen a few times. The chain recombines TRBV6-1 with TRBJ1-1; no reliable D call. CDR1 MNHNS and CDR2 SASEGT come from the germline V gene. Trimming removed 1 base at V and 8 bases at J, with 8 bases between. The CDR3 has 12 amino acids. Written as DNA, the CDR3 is TGTGCCAGCAGTGAAGTTGGGCGGGAAGCTTTCTTT. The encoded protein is CASSEVGREAFF.